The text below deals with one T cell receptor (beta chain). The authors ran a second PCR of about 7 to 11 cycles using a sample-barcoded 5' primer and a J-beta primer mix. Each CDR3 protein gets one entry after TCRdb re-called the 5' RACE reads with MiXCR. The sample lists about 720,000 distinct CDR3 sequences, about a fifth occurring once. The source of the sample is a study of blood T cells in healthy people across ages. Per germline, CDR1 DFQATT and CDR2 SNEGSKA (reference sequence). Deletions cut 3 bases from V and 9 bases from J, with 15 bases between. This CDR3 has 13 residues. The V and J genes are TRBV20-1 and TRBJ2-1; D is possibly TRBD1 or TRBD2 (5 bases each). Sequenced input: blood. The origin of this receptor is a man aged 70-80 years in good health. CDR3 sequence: CSARGRGVGEQFF. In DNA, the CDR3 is TGCAGTGCTAGGGGAAGGGGAGTAGGTGAGCAGTTCTTC.